This T cell receptor (beta chain) was identified during a study of OX40 agonist ivuxolimab in advanced cancers. In the study overall: Ivuxolimab, which targeted the costimulatory receptor OX40 (CD134), was an agonistic, fully human IgG2 monoclonal antibody. Intravenous ivuxolimab was administered to patients every 2 weeks at six dose levels: 0.01, 0.1, 0.3, 1.5, 3 and 10 mg/kg. Among the approximately 50 dose-escalation patients, about 19 had hepatocellular carcinoma, around 15 melanoma, 9 renal cell carcinoma and 9 head and neck cancer. In the dose-escalation cohort, approximately 83% of patients were male, and the mean age was roughly 60 years with a range of roughly 20 to 80. Patients were allowed to have had prior anti-PD-1, anti-PD-L1 or anti-CTLA-4 therapy, and less than 45% of the dose-escalation patients had previously received checkpoint inhibitors. Partial responses occurred in three dose-escalation patients, of whom one had hepatocellular carcinoma and two had cutaneous melanoma. Peripheral TCRbeta sequencing aimed to test whether ivuxolimab altered TCR sequence diversity and caused clonal T-cell expansion. The paper describes the monotherapy dose-escalation part (N ≈ 50 patients) of the phase I trial of ivuxolimab.

Genomic DNA was isolated from the sorted cells so that the TCRbeta CDR3 region could be sequenced. TCRbeta CDR3 regions were sequenced using the immunoSEQ Assay. Not all clones reach the TCRdb copy of this immuneACCESS table, which keeps in-frame sequences only. Checked studies attribute under half of the gap to unresolved V genes and leave the rest unexplained. The sample table records tens of thousands of clones; about 90% of these occur just once. The top ten clonotypes cover around 4.2% of the sample. As regards this clone: The specificity of this receptor is unknown. No base-level quality is on record; no much larger clone is a single base apart.

Broader findings and caveats from the paper: Low levels of normalized T-cell clonal expansion were also seen in some patients who did not respond. After ivuxolimab, expanded clones were on average more numerous among CD8+ T cells than among CD4+ T cells. The antigen specificity of the peripheral T cells that underwent clonal expansion was not determined. At doses of 0.1 to 3.0 mg/kg, clonal expansion of both CD4+ and CD8+ T cells in blood was seen between baseline and week 6. In the 0.1-3.0 mg/kg groups, partial responders were among the patients with the lowest normalized peripheral clonal expansion, particularly in CD8+ T cells.

Patients with autoimmune disease history or receiving systemic immunosuppression were excluded from the trial. Peripheral blood for TCR sequencing was drawn from every dose cohort at baseline, at cycle 4 day 1 and at cycle 7 day 1. Samples were obtained from an open-label, multicenter, first-in-human phase I dose-escalation trial of ivuxolimab. Adults with locally advanced or metastatic melanoma, renal cell carcinoma, hepatocellular carcinoma or head and neck squamous cell carcinoma were enrolled in the trial. CD4+ and CD8+ T cells were sorted separately from peripheral blood before TCR sequencing. V ends up 4 bases short and J 2 bases short, with an unmatched junction base count of 5. Reading the germline V gene (reference sequence) gives CDR1 MNHEY and CDR2 SMNVEV. The CDR3 holds 14 amino acids from the cysteine to the valine. Of all the DNA, just the CDR3 is kept, 42 bases in frame from base 1.

Recombination joined TRBV27 with TRBJ2-7; a stretch of 7 junction bases matches TRBD1. Sequences were derived from CD4+ or CD8+ T cells sorted from blood, sampled in a trial of the OX40 agonist ivuxolimab. This sequence was found in an adult with an advanced solid tumor such as melanoma, head and neck, liver or kidney cancer. The nucleotide sequence reads as follows: TGTGCCAGCAGTTCGACAGGGTTTCCCTACGAGCAGTACGTC. The translation is CASSSTGFPYEQYV.